Below, 9 T cell receptor beta chains from the same sample are listed, as sequenced in a study of blood T cell repertoires in COVID-19. Profiling relied on immunoSEQ multiplex PCR, and the TCRdb table lists in-frame clones only, not all of them. The table has nearly 200,000 clones, 89% seen once; the top ten hold approximately 8%. The sequenced sample was PBMCs or T cells enriched from blood (not recorded which). These TCRs come from a young woman who had recovered from COVID-19.

The CDR3 nucleotides are TGTGCCAGCAGTGAAGGGGACAGGGGCGAGCAGTACTTC. Its translation is CASSEGDRGEQYF. The chain recombines TRBV6-1 with TRBJ2-7, with 10 bases that match TRBD1. This CDR3 region has 13 residues. Germline loops: CDR1 MNHNS, CDR2 SASEGT. V was clipped by 1 base and J by 6 bases; unmatched bases: 0.

The chain joins TRBV10-2 to TRBJ1-6; a possible D gene is TRBD1 (6 bases). The CDR3 has 14 amino acids. The ends were cut back, 3 bases at V and 6 bases at J, with 9 bases in the middle. Looked up from germline, CDR1 is WSHSY and CDR2 is SAAADI. The CDR3 DNA is TGCGCCAGCAGTGAACAGGGTGGTAATTCACCCCTCCACTTT. Residues: CASSEQGGNSPLHF.

The chain couples TRBV5-6 to TRBJ1-1; the match to TRBD1 covers 8 bases. Germline V CDR1 and CDR2: SGHDT, YYEEEE. J was trimmed by 4 bases and V by 0 bases; bases with no gene match: 2. The CDR3 spans 14 residues. CDR3: CASSLGGTGTEAFF. The CDR3 bases are TGTGCCAGCAGCTTGGGGGGGACAGGCACTGAAGCTTTCTTT.

This chain connects TRBV5-4 to TRBJ1-2; D unresolved. The CDR3 contains 13 residues. Trimming took off 4 bases at V and 3 bases at J, with 10 bases between the two ends. Looked up from germline, CDR1 is SGHNT and CDR2 is YYREEE (reference sequence). The CDR3 spells CASSAGLDYGYTF. Here the CDR3 DNA reads TGTGCCAGCAGCGCAGGACTGGACTATGGCTACACCTTC. Full variable domain (remainder filled in from reference TRBV5-4 and TRBJ1-2): ETGVTQSPTHLIKTRGQQVTLRCSSQSGHNTVSWYQQALGQGPQFIFQYYREEENGRGNFPPRFSGLQFPNYSSELNVNALELDDSALYLCASSAGLDYGYTFGSGTRLTVV.

V is TRBV7-5 and J is TRBJ1-1; the D call TRBD1 from the table was never checked on the DNA. TRBV7-5 is marked as a pseudogene. The CDR3 runs 16 residues. CDR3 sequence: CVRNSGWTAPSTEAFF. CDR3 bases: TGTGTCAGAAACAGTGGATGGACAGCCCCGTCCACTGAAGCTTTCTTT.

This chain connects TRBV4-1 to TRBJ1-3; the match to TRBD1 covers 8 bases. From germline, CDR1 is MGHRA and CDR2 YSYEKL. The CDR3 is 16 amino acids. V gave up 1 base and J gave up 6 bases; unmatched junction bases: 8. The CDR3 nucleotides read TGCGCCAGCAGCCAAGGGATGACAGGGGTAGTAAACACCATATATTTT. It encodes CASSQGMTGVVNTIYF.

This sequence joins TRBV5-1 and TRBJ2-5; 9 positions agree with TRBD2. The junction had 8 bases not matched to a gene; V was cut back by 4 bases and J by 4 bases. The CDR3 is 15 amino acids. Germline-derived CDR1 and CDR2 are SGHRS and YFSETQ. The CDR3 region is CASSASGASGETQYF. The CDR3, as DNA: TGCGCCAGCAGCGCTAGCGGGGCCTCGGGAGAGACCCAGTACTTC.

J is TRBJ2-3 and V is TRBV6-5; 9 bases fit TRBD2. The CDR3 runs to 14 residues. Trimming removed 8 bases from V and 8 bases from J; junction bases left unmatched: 11. CDR1 is MNHEY and CDR2 is SVGAGI in the germline V gene. DNA of the CDR3: TGTGCCAGCGCCGAGGGCGGGGGGGCCGCTACGCAGTATTTT. Amino acid sequence: CASAEGGGAATQYF.

The rearrangement joins TRBV2 to TRBJ1-1, with D possibly being TRBD1 (5 bases). The CDR3 extends over 12 amino acids. The V and J ends lost 5 bases and 5 bases respectively, with 9 bases between them. In germline, CDR1 is SNHLY, CDR2 FYNNEI. The CDR3, as DNA: TGTGCCAGCAGTCCACGGGGGACTGAAGCTTTCTTT. Residues: CASSPRGTEAFF.